A selection of T cell receptor beta chains follows, all from one sample in a study of CD8 T cells in ankylosing spondylitis. TCRdb fed the 5' RACE reads into MiXCR, producing one record per CDR3 protein. The profile shows some 29,000 distinct CDR3 sequences, more than 5.5% of them singletons. Material for sequencing was blood, either unsorted or a sorted T cell fraction (not recorded which). The receptors stem from a male donor with ankylosing spondylitis or in good health (not recorded which). CDR3s include the opening cysteine and the closing phenylalanine or tryptophan.

>TRBV12-3/TRBV12-4|TRBJ1-5
CASRKGGTNQPQHF
>TRBV20-1|TRBJ2-7
CSATGVGYEQYF
>TRBV12-3/TRBV12-4|TRBJ2-1
CASSLEGSYPGGYNEQFF
>TRBV7-9|TRBJ2-3
CASSLEQGTVTQYF
>TRBV5-5|TRBJ2-4
CASSLGALKNIQYF
>TRBV6-6|TRBJ2-7
CASSYSSQSSYEQYF
>TRBV9|TRBJ1-5
CASSTTMGDGQPQHF
>TRBV29-1|TRBJ2-7
CSVFGTGGYEQYF
>TRBV5-1|TRBJ2-2
CASGRRPGDQGGELFF
>TRBV20-1|TRBJ1-2
CSARRISGTATNYGYTF
>TRBV28|TRBJ2-7
CTSSFNYEQYF
>TRBV21-1|TRBJ2-7
CASTFHGSYEQYF
>TRBV12-3/TRBV12-4|TRBJ2-1
CASIGGNSYNEQFF
>TRBV6-4|TRBJ2-2
CASSPSVGGGELFF
>TRBV11-3|TRBJ2-1
CASSLSAPRGNNEQFF
>TRBV20-1|TRBJ2-6
CSARGQEPGANVLTF
>TRBV3-1|TRBJ2-7
CASSPELAGGIHEQYF
>TRBV20-1|TRBJ1-1
CSGDRVTEAFF
>TRBV29-1|TRBJ2-1
CSVVTSDYNEQFF
>TRBV7-2|TRBJ2-1
CASSLARGRSEQFF
>TRBV3-1|TRBJ1-6
CASSAGQSRESPLHF
>TRBV12-3/TRBV12-4|TRBJ2-1
CASSLGEGSYNEQFF
>TRBV12-3/TRBV12-4|TRBJ1-1
CASSLTSGAFF
>TRBV9|TRBJ1-2
CASSLWNVGSYGYTF
>TRBV5-1|TRBJ2-5
CASSPIERGQETQYF
>TRBV20-1|TRBJ2-7
CSARDQVVSSYEQYF
>TRBV29-1|TRBJ2-5
CSARHSQETQYF
>TRBV7-2|TRBJ1-2
CASSLAGSGGYTF
>TRBV6-5|TRBJ2-7
CAMILGPSSSYEQYF
>TRBV14|TRBJ2-1
CASSQDQLEQFF
>TRBV19|TRBJ1-1
CASSSTGGAEAFF
>TRBV7-8|TRBJ1-5
CASSLVSTGIEPQHF
>TRBV13|TRBJ1-5
CARSLGRGRGQPQHF
>TRBV5-6|TRBJ2-2
CASSPYLTNTGELFF
>TRBV5-8|TRBJ2-7
CASSLRPGQGAEQYF
>TRBV3-1|TRBJ2-2
CASRRQAGAGGPSGELFF
>TRBV4-2|TRBJ2-7
CASSQDRGISYEQYF
>TRBV29-1|TRBJ2-3
CSVGLGYEDTQYF
>TRBV18|TRBJ1-4
CASSPGGVEKLFF
>TRBV5-1|TRBJ2-3
CASSDPRGTDTQYF
>TRBV3-1|TRBJ2-1
CAFCPPRRGGLGLYNEQFF
>TRBV7-2|TRBJ2-7
CASSYWTGIYEQYF
>TRBV7-9|TRBJ2-7
CASSFRLAGVNEQYF
>TRBV27|TRBJ1-1
CASRPQGWGTEAFF
>TRBV20-1|TRBJ2-5
CSASREVAGQETQYF
>TRBV28|TRBJ1-2
CASSFVLSYYGYTF
>TRBV7-8|TRBJ2-2
CASSLVSANTGELFF
>TRBV3-1|TRBJ2-3
CASSQVGGSDTQYF
>TRBV7-2|TRBJ2-1
CASSLGTENEQFF
>TRBV7-2|TRBJ1-1
CASSPNGQADTEAFF
>TRBV19|TRBJ1-2
CASTPRSGGYTF
>TRBV20-1|TRBJ2-7
CSAKVAGSGEQYF
>TRBV10-3|TRBJ1-4
CAISVSQEYNEKLFF
>TRBV20-1|TRBJ1-4
CSAPGKRWGLFF
>TRBV7-6|TRBJ2-7
CASGTSELYEQYF
>TRBV14|TRBJ2-1
CASSQTSGSRLFF
>TRBV2|TRBJ2-3
CASRPGYRWTDTQYF
>TRBV7-9|TRBJ2-1
CASSLGLAWNEQFF
>TRBV27|TRBJ2-1
CASSLSAGHNEQFF
>TRBV28|TRBJ2-7
CASSFTGQGTYEQYF